Presented here are 7 T cell receptor beta chains from one specimen sequenced in a study of T cells in Graves' hyperthyroidism and ophthalmopathy. The TCR beta CDR3 regions underwent amplification using RNA transcripts as the source. HTBI primers were the set used in a first-round RT-PCR of the TCR CDR3. TCRdb passed the multiplex PCR reads through MiXCR, listing each CDR3 protein once. The table lists around 600,000 distinct CDR3 sequences, approximately 15% of them singletons. Sequencing input: blood. The source is a young woman with Graves' hyperthyroidism.

The chain carries TRBV20-1 and TRBJ2-5, with unresolved D. The CDR3 length is 11 residues. V dropped 6 bases and J dropped 4 bases, with 9 bases sitting between them. Looked up from germline, CDR1 is DFQATT and CDR2 is SNEGSKA (reference sequence). The CDR3 nucleotides are TGCAGTGCGTTTGAATCAGAGACCCAGTACTTC. Translating gives CSAFESETQYF.

In its sample, this clonotype was seen many times. The genes are TRBV6-1 and TRBJ1-3, with D unresolved. The CDR3 is 14 residues long. V was pared by 2 bases and J by 3 bases, with 8 bases between. Germline CDR1 is MNHNS and CDR2 is SASEGT. CDR3 in amino acids: CASSERGNGNTIYF. The CDR3 DNA follows: TGTGCCAGCAGTGAACGGGGTAATGGAAACACCATATATTTT.

This clonotype was found many times. The chain employs TRBV11-2 and TRBJ2-7; the D gene is possibly TRBD2 (6 bases). The V and J ends lost 4 bases and 3 bases respectively, with 16 bases between them. This CDR3 spans 15 amino acids. Germline values: CDR1 SGHAT, CDR2 FQNNGV. The CDR3 DNA sequence: TGTGCCAGCAGCTATCCCGACTGGAGGGACTACGAGCAGTACTTC. Translation gives CASSYPDWRDYEQYF. Full variable domain (missing parts from reference TRBV11-2 and TRBJ2-7): EAGVAQSPRYKIIEKRQSVAFWCNPISGHATLYWYQQILGQGPKLLIQFQNNGVVDDSQLPKDRFSAERLKGVDSTLKIQPAKLEDSAVYLCASSYPDWRDYEQYFGPGTRLTVT.

This clonotype appeared a few times. The genes are TRBV5-6 and TRBJ1-5; TRBD1 agrees at 8 bases. Per the germline V gene, CDR1 is SGHDT and CDR2 is YYEEEE. The trim removed 2 bases at V and 7 bases at J, leaving 8 bases unmatched. This CDR3 is built from 15 residues. CDR3 loop: CASSFHRGVSQPQHF. The CDR3 bases are TGTGCCAGCAGCTTCCACAGGGGGGTTAGCCAGCCCCAGCATTTT.

This clonotype appeared many times. This rearrangement joins TRBV15 to TRBJ2-1; 9 bases map to TRBD2. V was pared by 0 bases and J by 4 bases, with 7 bases of the junction left unmatched. The CDR3 spans 17 residues. Germline V gene lookup returns CDR1 LNHNV and CDR2 YYDKDF (reference sequence). CDR3 bases: TGTGCCACCAGCAGAGACGGGGCGGGAGGGGCTTACAATGAGCAGTTCTTC. Amino acid sequence: CATSRDGAGGAYNEQFF.

The chain has TRBV7-6 and TRBJ2-3; unclear D gene. From germline, CDR1 is SGHVS and CDR2 FNYEAQ. V shed 1 base and J shed 3 bases, with 11 bases lying between them. The CDR3 totals 15 residues. The CDR3 sequence: CASSLVEVGTDTQYF. CDR3 nucleotide sequence: TGTGCCAGCAGCTTAGTAGAGGTGGGGACAGATACGCAGTATTTT.

Of note for this clonotype: A much larger clone lies a single base off, so this may be a read error. The gene calls are TRBV11-3 and TRBJ2-3, with D possibly being TRBD1 (5 bases). This CDR3 comprises 14 residues. Per the germline V gene, CDR1 is SGHNT and CDR2 is YENEEA. CDR3 DNA sequence: TGTGCCAGCAGCTTAGGTCGCGGAACAGGTACGCAGTATTTT. The encoded protein is CASSLGRGTGTQYF.